The T cell receptor beta chain under discussion was sequenced for a study of PD-L1 blockade in urothelial cancer. Across the study: Patients took up atezolizumab in the mid-2010s at 1,200 mg intravenously every 3 weeks. Findings of the study overall: Tumor-associated TCR clones expanded more in blood at 3 weeks in patients with durable benefit.

On this clone itself: Antigen: not known.

The CDR3 totals 19 residues. The J segment lost 0 bases and the V segment lost 5 bases, leaving 16 bases of the junction unmatched. Germline CDR1 is SGHVS and CDR2 is FQNEAQ. The protocol was immunoSEQ multiplex PCR, while the TCRdb copy is restricted to in-frame clones and leaves out a portion. The sample yields 35,000 to 45,000 clones, 88% seen once. The sequencing here drew on PBMCs, taken around atezolizumab (anti-PD-L1) treatment. The rearrangement joins TRBV7-8 to TRBJ1-5; 7 bases are shared with TRBD1. This receptor was identified in a woman aged 60 to 75 with urothelial cancer. The CDR3 sequence: CASSPPTTGDLHSNQPQHF. The CDR3 DNA reads TGTGCCAGCAGCCCCCCCACCACAGGGGACCTCCATAGCAATCAGCCCCAGCATTTT.